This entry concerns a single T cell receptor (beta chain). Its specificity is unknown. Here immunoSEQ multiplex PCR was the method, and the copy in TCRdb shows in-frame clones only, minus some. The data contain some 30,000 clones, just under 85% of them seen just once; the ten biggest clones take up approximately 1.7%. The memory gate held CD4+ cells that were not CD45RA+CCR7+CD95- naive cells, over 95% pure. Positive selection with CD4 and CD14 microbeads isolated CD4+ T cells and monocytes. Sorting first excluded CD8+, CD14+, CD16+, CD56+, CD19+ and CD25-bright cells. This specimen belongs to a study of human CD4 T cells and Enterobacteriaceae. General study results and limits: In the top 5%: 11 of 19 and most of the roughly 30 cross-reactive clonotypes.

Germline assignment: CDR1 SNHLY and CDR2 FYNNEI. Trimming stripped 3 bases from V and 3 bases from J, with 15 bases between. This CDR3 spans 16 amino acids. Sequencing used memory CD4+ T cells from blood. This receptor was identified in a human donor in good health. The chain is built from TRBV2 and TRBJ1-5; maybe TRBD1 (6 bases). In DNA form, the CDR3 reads TGTGCCAGCAGTGACCCTTCCACAGGGTACAATCAGCCCCAGCATTTT. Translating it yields CASSDPSTGYNQPQHF.